A single sample gave rise to the 31 T cell receptor beta chains below, sequenced in a study of cytomegalovirus exposure and HLA in healthy donors. The PCR had 60 Vbeta and 13 Jbeta primers. Assay: immunoSEQ multiplex PCR; the TCRdb copy retains only in-frame clones and omits some. The table has 90,000 to 100,000 clones, more than 70% seen once; the top ten hold around 20%. Sequenced: PBMCs. All receptors come from a woman aged 55 to 70 in good health and CMV-seropositive.

This clone was counted a few times. This same CDR3 is encoded by further DNA sequences in the sample. The V and J genes are TRBV5-1 and TRBJ1-1, with TRBD1 matching over 8 bases. The V segment lost 3 bases and the J segment 0 bases; nucleotides outside the gene matches: 4. Looked up from germline, CDR1 is SGHRS and CDR2 is YFSETQ. The CDR3 is 15 residues long. The CDR3 is CASSSTGALNTEAFF. The DNA of the CDR3 is TGCGCCAGCAGCTCGACAGGGGCCTTGAACACTGAAGCTTTCTTT.

The V and J genes are TRBV30 and TRBJ2-6; D may be TRBD1 (5 bases). Looked up from germline, CDR1 is GTSNPN and CDR2 is SVGIG (reference sequence). V dropped 1 base and J dropped 2 bases, with 6 bases sitting between them. This CDR3 has 14 amino acids. This CDR3 is CAWSEGPGANVLTF. CDR3 in DNA: TGTGCCTGGAGTGAGGGGCCTGGGGCCAACGTCCTGACTTTC. Full variable domain (rest looked up from reference TRBV30 and TRBJ2-6): SQTIHQWPATLVQPVGSPLSLECTVEGTSNPNLYWYRQAAGRGLQLLFYSVGIGQISSEVPQNLSASRPQDRQFILSSKKLLLSDSGFYLCAWSEGPGANVLTFGAGSRLTVL.

The chain has TRBV11-2 and TRBJ2-7, with TRBD2 as a possible D gene (7 bases). The V and J ends lost 5 bases and 4 bases respectively, with 18 bases between them. CDR3 length: 15 residues. Germline V gives CDR1 SGHAT, CDR2 FQNNGV. For the CDR3, the DNA is TGTGCCAGCAGCCGGAGCACAGGGACTAATTACGAGCAGTACTTC. Its translation: CASSRSTGTNYEQYF.

The V call is TRBV9, the J call TRBJ1-2; TRBD1 matches at 11 bases. J lost 7 bases, V lost 1 base, and 6 bases had no gene match. CDR1 is SGDLS, CDR2 YYNGEE, per germline. This CDR3 is 15 amino acids long. The CDR3 coding sequence is TGTGCCAGCAGCGTACAGGACAGGGGGCCTGGTGGCTACACCTTC. Its translation: CASSVQDRGPGGYTF.

This chain uses TRBV28 with TRBJ1-1; D is unresolved. Germline V gene lookup returns CDR1 MDHEN and CDR2 SYDVKM. V was shortened by 5 bases and J by 7 bases, with 14 bases between the two germline ends. This CDR3 spans 13 amino acids. The CDR3 protein is CASSRGRVGEAFF. The CDR3 DNA follows: TGTGCCAGCAGTCGGGGTCGGGTTGGTGAAGCTTTCTTT.

The gene calls are TRBV30 and TRBJ1-6; 7 bases map to TRBD1. CDR1 GTSNPN and CDR2 SVGIG come from the germline V gene (reference sequence). Trimming cost V 0 bases and J 7 bases; bases outside gene matches: 3. The CDR3 has 14 amino acids. The CDR3 loop reads CAWSVRTGNSPLHF. For the CDR3, the DNA is TGTGCCTGGAGTGTACGGACAGGCAATTCACCCCTCCACTTT.

The rearrangement joins TRBV10-3 to TRBJ2-1, with 13 bases that match TRBD2. This CDR3 contains 16 residues. The germline gives CDR1 ENHRY, CDR2 SYGVKD. The ends lost 5 bases at V and 5 bases at J; junction bases unmatched: 6. The CDR3 coding sequence is TGTGCCATCAGTTCAAGACTAGCGGGAGGAGACAATGAGCAGTTCTTC. Translating gives CAISSRLAGGDNEQFF.

The chain links TRBV30 to TRBJ1-2, with D uncertain. V dropped 0 bases and J dropped 5 bases, with 10 bases sitting between them. The CDR3 runs 13 residues. Germline V CDR1 and CDR2: GTSNPN, SVGIG (reference sequence). DNA for the CDR3: TGTGCCTGGAGTGTAAACAGTCCGTATGGCTACACCTTC. Protein sequence: CAWSVNSPYGYTF.

As regards this clone: Mismatch with germline at one junction end may stem from a read error. This chain connects TRBV28 to TRBJ1-5; weak D call: TRBD1 (6 bases). The CDR3 loop spans 15 amino acids. The germline CDR1 and CDR2 sequences are MDHEN and SYDVKM. CDR3 in DNA: TGTGCCAGCTTTGCAGGGGCGGGTAGCAATCAGCCCCGGCATTTT. Its protein is CASFAGAGSNQPRHF.

This chain connects TRBV5-1 to TRBJ2-2, with D perhaps TRBD2 (6 bases). The CDR3 contains 16 residues. Germline CDR1 SGHRS, CDR2 YFSETQ. The V gene lost 3 bases and the J gene lost 2 bases, with 14 bases spanning the gap. Written as DNA, the CDR3 is TGCGCCAGCAGCTCAGGGCGCGGGACCAACACCGGGGAGCTGTTTTTT. Amino acids: CASSSGRGTNTGELFF.

This clone was seen just once. J is TRBJ2-3 and V is TRBV5-5; possibly TRBD2 for D (6 bases). Trimming took 0 bases from V and 1 from J, leaving 6 bases between them. The CDR3 spans 14 residues. Looked up from germline, CDR1 is SGHKS and CDR2 is YYEKEE (reference sequence). This chain's CDR3 is CASSLGGGTDTQYF. CDR3 nucleotides: TGTGCCAGCAGCTTGGGGGGGGGCACAGATACGCAGTATTTT.

The rearrangement joins TRBV5-6 to TRBJ1-5, with D possibly being TRBD1 (6 bases). The length of the CDR3 is 14 residues. Germline loops: CDR1 SGHDT, CDR2 YYEEEE. V lost 4 bases and J 6 bases, leaving 14 bases between the germline ends. The CDR3 is CASSVGTKLQPQHF. The CDR3 nucleotides are TGTGCCAGCAGCGTCGGGACAAAGCTTCAGCCCCAGCATTTT.

The chain links TRBV29-1 to TRBJ2-7; 7 bases line up with TRBD2. Unmatched junction bases numbered 5, after V lost 6 bases and J lost 3 bases. Germline V gene lookup returns CDR1 SQVTM and CDR2 ANQGSEA. This CDR3 has 12 amino acids. CDR3 in amino acids: CSVSSGYYEQYF. The CDR3 DNA reads TGCAGCGTATCTAGCGGATACTACGAGCAGTACTTC.

The chain uses TRBV6-6 and TRBJ2-3; perhaps TRBD1 as D (6 bases). V lost 4 bases and J 0 bases, leaving 11 bases between the germline ends. Germline CDR1 and CDR2: MNHNY and SVGAGI (reference sequence). This CDR3 has 15 residues. CDR3 sequence reads: CASSFITGSTDTQYF. DNA of the CDR3: TGTGCCAGCAGTTTCATAACAGGGAGCACAGATACGCAGTATTTT.

This chain uses TRBV6-5 with TRBJ2-2; D might be TRBD1 (5 bases). This CDR3 comprises 14 residues. The germline V gene has CDR1 MNHEY and CDR2 SVGAGI. The V end was cut by 6 bases, the J end by 5 bases, with 13 bases between. The DNA of the CDR3 is TGTGCCAGCAGGGACGCAGGGAAAACCGGGGAGCTGTTTTTT. It encodes CASRDAGKTGELFF.

The chain employs TRBV29-1 and TRBJ2-7; no clear D gene. V shed 2 bases and J shed 6 bases, with 11 bases lying between them. The V gene's germline CDR1 is SQVTM and CDR2 ANQGSEA. This CDR3 is built from 12 residues. The CDR3 region has the DNA TGCAGCGTTGAACCGACCCCGGGCGAGCAGTACTTC. This gives the protein CSVEPTPGEQYF.

The chain is built from TRBV5-1 and TRBJ2-3; 8 bases line up with TRBD1. CDR3 length equals 16 residues. V dropped 5 bases and J dropped 0; count of bases not matched to a gene: 8. The V gene's germline CDR1 is SGHRS and CDR2 YFSETQ. CDR3: CASRRGQGWSTDTQYF. CDR3 DNA: TGCGCCAGCAGACGTGGACAGGGCTGGAGCACAGATACGCAGTATTTT.

The chain carries TRBV10-2 and TRBJ2-7; the D is unclear. The CDR3 length is 12 residues. Trimming stripped 1 base from V and 4 bases from J, with 5 bases between. Per the germline V gene, CDR1 is WSHSY and CDR2 is SAAADI. CDR3 amino acids: CASSEYSYEQYF. DNA for the CDR3: TGCGCCAGCAGTGAGTACAGTTACGAGCAGTACTTC.

The chain employs TRBV30 and TRBJ1-5, with D unclear. CDR3 size: 14 residues. Trimming took off 0 bases at V and 9 bases at J, with 15 bases between the two ends. Germline lookup yields CDR1 GTSNPN and CDR2 SVGIG (reference sequence). The DNA of the CDR3 is TGTGCCTGGAGTGTACATCCAGGTTTTTCGCCCCAGCATTTT. This sequence encodes CAWSVHPGFSPQHF.

The V gene is TRBV4-2, the J gene TRBJ2-1; TRBD2 aligns across 12 bases. Germline lookup yields CDR1 LGHNA and CDR2 YNFKEQ. Trimming at V came to 1 base and at J to 6 bases, leaving 7 bases not matched to a gene. The CDR3 contains 17 residues. The CDR3 sequence is CASSQGVGTSGFNEQFF. The CDR3 bases are TGTGCCAGCAGCCAAGGGGTCGGGACTAGCGGGTTCAATGAGCAGTTCTTC.

DNA of the CDR3: TGTGCCAGCAGCTTAGCGAAAGGGACAGGGGGCGGTGAAGCTTTCTTT. Translating gives CASSLAKGTGGGEAFF. The V call is TRBV7-9, the J call TRBJ1-1, with 12 bases aligning to TRBD1. The trim removed 0 bases at V and 7 bases at J, leaving 6 bases unmatched. The CDR3 has 16 amino acids. Germline V gene lookup returns CDR1 SEHNR and CDR2 FQNEAQ (reference sequence).

This clone was counted between two and nine times. CDR3 DNA: TGTGCCAGCAGTGAAGCATGGAGTCCTAATGAAAAACTGTTTTTT. It translates to CASSEAWSPNEKLFF. The V call is TRBV6-1, the J call TRBJ1-4; D ambiguous. Germline-derived CDR1 and CDR2 are MNHNS and SASEGT. With 0 bases removed from V and 3 bases from J, the gap between germline ends came to 8 bases. This CDR3 has 15 amino acids.

V usage is TRBV28 and J usage is TRBJ1-3; D is unresolved. V lost 2 bases and J 0 bases, leaving 11 bases between the germline ends. The V gene's germline CDR1 is MDHEN and CDR2 SYDVKM. This CDR3 region has 16 residues. CDR3 sequence: CASSLGGRHSGNTIYF. The CDR3 bases are TGTGCCAGCAGTTTAGGAGGCAGGCACTCTGGAAACACCATATATTTT.

DNA for the CDR3: TGTGCCAGCAGCTTAGGACAGAATGAAAAACTGTTTTTT. This translates into CASSLGQNEKLFF. The J gene is TRBJ1-4, the V gene TRBV7-2; D is perhaps TRBD1 (5 bases). This CDR3 is built from 13 residues. The ends were cut back, 1 base at V and 5 bases at J, with 5 bases in the middle. CDR1 is SGHTA and CDR2 is FQGNSA in the germline V gene.

The table lists this clone with a count of one. This sequence joins TRBV27 and TRBJ1-2; 7 nucleotides agree with TRBD1. Losses at the gene ends were 5 bases for V and 0 bases for J; bases not matched to a gene: 6. Per the germline V gene, CDR1 is MNHEY and CDR2 is SMNVEV (reference sequence). This CDR3 is 15 amino acids long. CDR3 loop: CASSPPGQANYGYTF. The CDR3 nucleotides read TGTGCCAGCAGTCCCCCCGGACAGGCTAACTATGGCTACACCTTC.

The chain combines TRBV2 with TRBJ2-7; 7 nucleotides match TRBD1. Germline values: CDR1 SNHLY, CDR2 FYNNEI. J gave up 6 bases and V 7 bases, and 12 bases lay outside the gene matches. This CDR3 comprises 14 residues. Here the CDR3 reads CASTRQGGGSEQYF. The CDR3 DNA follows: TGTGCCAGCACTAGACAGGGCGGAGGTTCCGAGCAGTACTTC. Filled out from reference TRBV2 and TRBJ2-7, the complete variable domain reads EPEVTQTPSHQVTQMGQEVILRCVPISNHLYFYWYRQILGQKVEFLVSFYNNEISEKSEIFDDQFSVERPDGSNFTLKIRSTKLEDSAMYFCASTRQGGGSEQYFGPGTRLTVT.

The V call is TRBV9, the J call TRBJ2-7; 8 positions agree with TRBD2. Germline CDR1 is SGDLS and CDR2 is YYNGEE. V was clipped by 5 bases and J by 3 bases; unmatched bases: 7. The CDR3 contains 14 residues. This CDR3 is CASSPAGEVYEQYF. The CDR3 coding sequence is TGTGCCAGCAGTCCAGCGGGGGAGGTCTACGAGCAGTACTTC.

The J gene is TRBJ1-2, the V gene TRBV6-5; D uncertain. Germline V gives CDR1 MNHEY, CDR2 SVGAGI. The CDR3 has 16 amino acids. V was trimmed by 0 bases and J by 5 bases, leaving 16 bases between them. Here the CDR3 reads CASSYSTDPRGYGYTF. The DNA of the CDR3 is TGTGCCAGCAGTTACTCGACGGACCCCCGGGGATATGGCTACACCTTC.

The chain employs TRBV2 and TRBJ2-5, with TRBD2 matching over 16 bases. This CDR3 comprises 17 residues. Per germline, CDR1 SNHLY and CDR2 FYNNEI. Losses at the gene ends were 4 bases for V and 6 bases for J; bases not matched to a gene: 8. DNA of the CDR3: TGTGCCAGCAGTGGCCCGGGACTAGCGGGAGGGCAGCAGACCCAGTACTTC. It is translated as CASSGPGLAGGQQTQYF.

This chain uses TRBV7-2 with TRBJ2-7; D perhaps matches TRBD2 (6 bases). V shed 1 base and J shed 2 bases, with 15 bases lying between them. Germline V gives CDR1 SGHTA, CDR2 FQGNSA. The CDR3 consists of 16 residues. The CDR3 loop is CASSLVGRQATYEQYF. CDR3 coding DNA: TGTGCCAGCAGCTTAGTGGGGAGGCAGGCCACCTACGAGCAGTACTTC.

V usage is TRBV11-2 and J usage is TRBJ2-7; D is perhaps TRBD2 (7 bases). Trimming removed 8 bases at V and 2 bases at J, with 13 bases between. Germline values: CDR1 SGHAT, CDR2 FQNNGV. The CDR3 runs 13 residues. The CDR3 protein is CASWGGGPYEQYF. The DNA of the CDR3 is TGTGCCAGCTGGGGGGGCGGTCCCTACGAGCAGTACTTC.